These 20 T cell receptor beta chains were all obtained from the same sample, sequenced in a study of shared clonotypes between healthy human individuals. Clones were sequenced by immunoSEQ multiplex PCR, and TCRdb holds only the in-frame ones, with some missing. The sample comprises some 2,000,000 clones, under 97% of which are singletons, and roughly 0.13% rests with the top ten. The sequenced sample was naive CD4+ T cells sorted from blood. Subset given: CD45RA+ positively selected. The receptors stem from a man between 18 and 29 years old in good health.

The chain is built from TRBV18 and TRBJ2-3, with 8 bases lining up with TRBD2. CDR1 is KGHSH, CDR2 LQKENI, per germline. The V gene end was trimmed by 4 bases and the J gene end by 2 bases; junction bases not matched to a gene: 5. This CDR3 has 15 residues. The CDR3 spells CASSRLAGFTDTQYF. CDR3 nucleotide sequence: TGTGCCAGCTCACGCTTAGCGGGGTTCACAGATACGCAGTATTTT.

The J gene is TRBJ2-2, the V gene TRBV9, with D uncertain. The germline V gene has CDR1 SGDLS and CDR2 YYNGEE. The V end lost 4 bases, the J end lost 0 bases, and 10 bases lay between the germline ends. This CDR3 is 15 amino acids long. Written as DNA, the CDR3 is TGTGCCAGCAGCCCACCCGGGCCGAACACCGGGGAGCTGTTTTTT. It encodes CASSPPGPNTGELFF. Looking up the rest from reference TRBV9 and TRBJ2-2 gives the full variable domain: DSGVTQTPKHLITATGQRVTLRCSPRSGDLSVYWYQQSLDQGLQFLIQYYNGEERAKGNILERFSAQQFPDLHSELNLSSLELGDSALYFCASSPPGPNTGELFFGEGSRLTVL.

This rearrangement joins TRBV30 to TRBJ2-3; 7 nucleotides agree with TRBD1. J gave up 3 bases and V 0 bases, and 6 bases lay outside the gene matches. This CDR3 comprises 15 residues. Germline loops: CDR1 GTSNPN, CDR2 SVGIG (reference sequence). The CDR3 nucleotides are TGTGCCTGGAGTGTGAGGGTACAGGGGACAGATACGCAGTATTTT. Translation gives CAWSVRVQGTDTQYF.

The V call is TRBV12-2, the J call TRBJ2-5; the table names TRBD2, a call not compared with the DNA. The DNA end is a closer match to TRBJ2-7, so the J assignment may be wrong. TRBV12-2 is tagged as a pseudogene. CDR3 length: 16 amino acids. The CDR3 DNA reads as TGTGCAAGTCGCTTAGCTCGGAGTCCCTTAGGCTGCGAGCAGTACTTC. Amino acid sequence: CASRLARSPLGCEQYF.

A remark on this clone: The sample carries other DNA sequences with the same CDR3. CDR3 residues: CASSYSTGGNYGYTF. The CDR3 nucleotides are TGTGCCAGCAGTTACTCGACAGGGGGTAACTATGGCTACACCTTC. The V call is TRBV6-5, the J call TRBJ1-2, with 9 bases identical to TRBD1. V lost 0 bases to trimming and J lost 1 base; unmatched junction nucleotides: 0. Germline-derived CDR1 and CDR2 are MNHEY and SVGAGI. CDR3 length equals 15 residues.

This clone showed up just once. The DNA of the CDR3 is TGTGCCAGCAGCGCACAGGGGGCTCGAGTTCCACCCCTCCACTTT. This gives the protein CASSAQGARVPPLHF. The chain employs TRBV2 and TRBJ1-6; TRBD1 matches 9 bases. Germline CDR1 is SNHLY and CDR2 is FYNNEI. The CDR3 has 15 residues. J gave up 11 bases and V 6 bases, and 11 bases lay outside the gene matches.

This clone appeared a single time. The CDR3 reads CASSFFGTGIYEQYF. CDR3 DNA sequence: TGTGCCAGCAGTTTCTTCGGGACAGGGATCTACGAGCAGTACTTC. This sequence joins TRBV27 and TRBJ2-7; 9 nucleotides line up with TRBD1. The CDR3 loop spans 15 amino acids. V shed 3 bases and J 3 bases; nucleotides not matched to a gene: 6. CDR1 MNHEY and CDR2 SMNVEV come from the germline V gene (reference sequence).

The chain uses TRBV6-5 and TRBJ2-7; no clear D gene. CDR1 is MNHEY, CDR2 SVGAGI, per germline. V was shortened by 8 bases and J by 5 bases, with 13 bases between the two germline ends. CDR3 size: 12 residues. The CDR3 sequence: CASASNRDEQYF. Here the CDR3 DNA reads TGTGCCAGCGCATCGAACAGAGACGAGCAGTACTTC.

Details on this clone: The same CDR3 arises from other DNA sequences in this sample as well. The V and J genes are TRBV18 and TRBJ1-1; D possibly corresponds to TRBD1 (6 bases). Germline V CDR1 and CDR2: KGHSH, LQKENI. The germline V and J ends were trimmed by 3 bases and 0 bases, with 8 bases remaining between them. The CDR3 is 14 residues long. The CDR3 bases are TGTGCCAGCTCACCGACAGGTATGAACACTGAAGCTTTCTTT. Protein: CASSPTGMNTEAFF. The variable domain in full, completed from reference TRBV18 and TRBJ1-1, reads NAGVMQNPRHLVRRRGQEARLRCSPMKGHSHVYWYRQLPEEGLKFMVYLQKENIIDESGMPKERFSAEFPKEGPSILRIQQVVRGDSAAYFCASSPTGMNTEAFFGQGTRLTVV.

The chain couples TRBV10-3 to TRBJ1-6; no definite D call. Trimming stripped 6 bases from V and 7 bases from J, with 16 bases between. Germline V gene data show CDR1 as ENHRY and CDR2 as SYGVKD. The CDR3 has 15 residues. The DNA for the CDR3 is TGTGCCATCAGCCCTAGTACGCTTGTAAATTCACCCCTCCACTTT. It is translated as CAISPSTLVNSPLHF.

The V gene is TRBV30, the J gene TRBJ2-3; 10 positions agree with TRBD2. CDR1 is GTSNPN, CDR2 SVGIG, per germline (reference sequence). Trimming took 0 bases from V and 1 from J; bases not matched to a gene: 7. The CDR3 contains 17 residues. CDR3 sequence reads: CAWSVRRTSGRTDTQYF. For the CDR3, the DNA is TGTGCCTGGAGTGTACGAAGGACTAGCGGACGCACAGATACGCAGTATTTT.

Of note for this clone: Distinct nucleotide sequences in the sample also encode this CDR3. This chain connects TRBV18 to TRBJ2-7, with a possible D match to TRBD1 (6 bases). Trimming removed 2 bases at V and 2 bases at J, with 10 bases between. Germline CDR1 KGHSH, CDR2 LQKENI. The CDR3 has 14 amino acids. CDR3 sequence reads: CASSPRQETYEQYF. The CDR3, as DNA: TGTGCCAGCTCACCAAGACAGGAGACCTACGAGCAGTACTTC. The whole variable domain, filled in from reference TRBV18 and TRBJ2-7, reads NAGVMQNPRHLVRRRGQEARLRCSPMKGHSHVYWYRQLPEEGLKFMVYLQKENIIDESGMPKERFSAEFPKEGPSILRIQQVVRGDSAAYFCASSPRQETYEQYFGPGTRLTVT.

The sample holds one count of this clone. In DNA form, the CDR3 reads TGTGCCAGCAGCTTACAGTCGAGTGAGCAGTTCTTC. Its protein is CASSLQSSEQFF. The chain recombines TRBV7-9 with TRBJ2-1, with D hard to call. The germline V gene encodes CDR1 SEHNR and CDR2 FQNEAQ (reference sequence). Trimming shortened V by 2 bases and J by 9 bases, and 8 bases separated the two germline ends. This CDR3 comprises 12 residues.

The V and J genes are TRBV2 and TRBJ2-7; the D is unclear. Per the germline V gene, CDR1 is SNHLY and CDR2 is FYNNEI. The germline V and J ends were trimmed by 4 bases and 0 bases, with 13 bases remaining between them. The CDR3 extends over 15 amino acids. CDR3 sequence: CASSAEDGSSYEQYF. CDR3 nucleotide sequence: TGTGCCAGCAGTGCCGAGGACGGGTCCTCCTACGAGCAGTACTTC.

CDR3 in amino acids: CAIRSAGGLSYEQYF. The CDR3 DNA sequence: TGTGCCATCAGGAGCGCCGGGGGCCTCTCCTACGAGCAGTACTTC. The rearrangement joins TRBV10-3 to TRBJ2-7; D might be TRBD1 or TRBD2, each matching 6 bases. Germline-derived CDR1 and CDR2 are ENHRY and SYGVKD. The length of the CDR3 is 15 residues. V was shortened by 6 bases and J by 0 bases, with 15 bases between the two germline ends.

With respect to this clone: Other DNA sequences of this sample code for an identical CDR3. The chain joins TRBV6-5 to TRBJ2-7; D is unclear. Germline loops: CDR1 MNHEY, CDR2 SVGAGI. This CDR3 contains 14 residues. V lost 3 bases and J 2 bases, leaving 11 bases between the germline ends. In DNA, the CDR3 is TGTGCCAGCAGTTATTCGCCAGCAACCTACGAGCAGTACTTC. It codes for CASSYSPATYEQYF.

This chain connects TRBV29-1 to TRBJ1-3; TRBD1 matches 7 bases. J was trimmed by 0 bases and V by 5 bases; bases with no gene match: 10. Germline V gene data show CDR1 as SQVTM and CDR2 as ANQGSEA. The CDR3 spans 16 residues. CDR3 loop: CSVKEAGGISGNTIYF. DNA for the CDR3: TGCAGCGTTAAGGAGGCAGGGGGGATCTCTGGAAACACCATATATTTT.

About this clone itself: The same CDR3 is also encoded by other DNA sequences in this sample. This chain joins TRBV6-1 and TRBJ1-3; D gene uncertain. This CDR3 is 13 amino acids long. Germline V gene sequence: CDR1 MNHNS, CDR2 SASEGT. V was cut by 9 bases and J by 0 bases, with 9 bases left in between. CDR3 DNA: TGTGCCAGTAGGAGGAGCTCTGGAAACACCATATATTTT. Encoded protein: CASRRSSGNTIYF.

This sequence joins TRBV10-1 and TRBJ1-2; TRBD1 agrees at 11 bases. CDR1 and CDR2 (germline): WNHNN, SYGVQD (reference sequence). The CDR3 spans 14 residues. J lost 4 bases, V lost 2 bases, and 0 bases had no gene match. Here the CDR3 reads CASSEGQGAYGYTF. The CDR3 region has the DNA TGCGCCAGCAGTGAGGGACAGGGGGCCTATGGCTACACCTTC.

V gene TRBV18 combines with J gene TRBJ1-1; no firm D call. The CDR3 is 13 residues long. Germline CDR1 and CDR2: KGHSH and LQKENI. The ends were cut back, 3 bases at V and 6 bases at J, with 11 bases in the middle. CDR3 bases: TGTGCCAGCTCACCGGCGCTCAATGCTGAAGCTTTCTTT. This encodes CASSPALNAEAFF.